This T cell receptor beta chain was recovered during a study of T cell changes during pregnancy in multiple sclerosis. TCRdb's table, derived via immunoSEQ multiplex PCR, lists solely in-frame clones and lacks some. The sample consists of around 19,000 clones, over 75% of them appearing once. The germline V gene has CDR1 SGHAT and CDR2 FQNNGV. This CDR3 is 14 amino acids long. Trimming pared 5 bases from V and 4 bases from J, leaving 15 bases between. This clonotype was sampled from a female donor in good health, enrolled as a control in a pregnancy study. The V and J genes are TRBV11-2 and TRBJ2-7, with a weak D call TRBD2 (5 bases). Sequencing was performed on CD8+ T cells from peripheral blood mononuclear cells, taken after pregnancy. The CDR3 spells CASSPPGTSYEQYF. The CDR3, as DNA: TGTGCCAGCAGCCCACCGGGAACATCTTACGAGCAGTACTTC.